This T cell receptor (beta chain) was recovered during a study of early T cells in non-severe SARS-CoV-2 infection. Notes on the study in general: The matching step, a VDJdb search, favored anti-spike CD8 responses and missed private and CD4 specificities.

Many counts were recorded for this clonotype. Antigen unknown. The J segment lost 7 bases and the V segment lost 4 bases, leaving 10 bases of the junction unmatched. The V gene's germline CDR1 is MNHEY and CDR2 SVGEGT. This CDR3 has 14 amino acids. The TCR library protocol was used to attach unique molecular identifiers. These identifiers were attached to individual cDNA molecules. TCRdb reprocessed the 5' RACE reads with MiXCR, giving one entry per CDR3 protein. Among nearly 45,000 distinct CDR3 sequences listed, about a tenth were seen once. This clonotype originated in an adult who was a healthcare worker with PCR-confirmed SARS-CoV-2 infection or an uninfected control (not recorded which). This chain connects TRBV6-2 or TRBV6-3 to TRBJ2-7, with TRBD1 matching 7 bases. Sequencing used whole blood. CDR3 in amino acids: CASSLSIRGLEQYF. The CDR3 DNA reads as TGTGCCAGCAGTTTATCGATAAGGGGGCTGGAGCAGTACTTC.